A single sample gave rise to the 8 T cell receptor beta chains below, sequenced in a study of T cell responses to AZD1222 COVID-19 vaccine. Sequencing used immunoSEQ multiplex PCR; TCRdb keeps in-frame clones, though not all of them. The table records about 94,000 clones, 85% of them present only once. The sample consisted of peripheral blood, taken 28 days after the second AZD1222 dose. Receptors were obtained from an adult who received the AZD1222 COVID-19 vaccine.

V and J are TRBV6-1 and TRBJ1-2, with 7 nucleotides matching TRBD1. CDR3 length equals 16 residues. The germline V gene has CDR1 MNHNS and CDR2 SASEGT. J was trimmed by 0 bases and V by 4 bases; bases with no gene match: 8. As DNA, the CDR3 is TGTGCCAGCAGTGCGTCCGGGACAGCCTCTAACTATGGCTACACCTTC. This sequence encodes CASSASGTASNYGYTF.

This sequence joins TRBV30 and TRBJ1-6; TRBD1 aligns across 10 bases. With 2 bases clipped from V and 9 bases from J, the junction kept 7 bases outside the gene matches. Germline V gene lookup returns CDR1 GTSNPN and CDR2 SVGIG (reference sequence). The CDR3 is 15 amino acids. CDR3 loop: CAWSQRGQGRSPLHF. The CDR3, as DNA: TGTGCCTGGAGTCAAAGGGGACAGGGGCGTTCACCCCTCCACTTT.

The rearrangement uses TRBV11-2 and TRBJ2-5; TRBD1 might be the D (5 bases). The CDR3 length is 13 residues. Germline V gene lookup returns CDR1 SGHAT and CDR2 FQNNGV. Between the trimmed V and J ends, which lost 3 bases and 5 bases, there was a span of 10 bases. The CDR3 DNA is TGTGCCAGCAGCTTTAGGGGTTCGGAGACCCAGTACTTC. As protein: CASSFRGSETQYF. Using reference TRBV11-2 and TRBJ2-5 for the parts outside the CDR3, the full variable domain is EAGVAQSPRYKIIEKRQSVAFWCNPISGHATLYWYQQILGQGPKLLIQFQNNGVVDDSQLPKDRFSAERLKGVDSTLKIQPAKLEDSAVYLCASSFRGSETQYFGPGTRLLVL.

V gene TRBV5-6 combines with J gene TRBJ1-2, with D maybe TRBD1 (5 bases). The V and J ends lost 4 bases and 4 bases respectively, with 11 bases between them. The CDR3 runs to 13 residues. The germline V gene encodes CDR1 SGHDT and CDR2 YYEEEE. CDR3 region: CASSPTGRYGYTF. As DNA, the CDR3 is TGTGCCAGCAGCCCGACGGGACGCTATGGCTACACCTTC.

The V gene is TRBV7-2, the J gene TRBJ2-7; weak D call: TRBD2 (6 bases). Germline lookup yields CDR1 SGHTA and CDR2 FQGNSA. This CDR3 is built from 15 residues. V lost 4 bases to trimming and J lost 2 bases, with 15 bases between them. The CDR3 region has the DNA TGTGCCAGCAGCTCTAGAAGGGACTCCACCTACGAGCAGTACTTC. Residues: CASSSRRDSTYEQYF.

V usage is TRBV7-8 and J usage is TRBJ2-7; 7 bases are a match to TRBD2. CDR1 and CDR2 (germline): SGHVS, FQNEAQ. This CDR3 has 14 residues. V shed 5 bases, J shed 7 bases, and the junction held 11 bases outside the gene matches. The CDR3 nucleotides are TGTGCCAGCAGCGTCGGGACTACTATTGTAGAGCAGTACTTC. Amino acid sequence: CASSVGTTIVEQYF.

V gene TRBV5-1 combines with J gene TRBJ2-7; D is undetermined. V lost 0 bases, J lost 2 bases, and 12 bases lay in between. The CDR3 extends over 15 amino acids. Germline CDR1 reads SGHRS; CDR2 reads YFSETQ. CDR3 nucleotide sequence: TGCGCCAGCAGCTTGGGTCAGTCCTCTACCTACGAGCAGTACTTC. Its protein is CASSLGQSSTYEQYF. Full variable domain (missing parts from reference TRBV5-1 and TRBJ2-7): KAGVTQTPRYLIKTRGQQVTLSCSPISGHRSVSWYQQTPGQGLQFLFEYFSETQRNKGNFPGRFSGRQFSNSRSEMNVSTLELGDSALYLCASSLGQSSTYEQYFGPGTRLTVT.

This clone was detected only a few times. The rearrangement joins TRBV30 to TRBJ2-5, with 7 bases fitting TRBD2. Germline trimming cut 5 bases from V and 3 bases from J; bases unmatched to any gene: 6. CDR1 and CDR2 (germline): GTSNPN, SVGIG (reference sequence). This CDR3 has 13 amino acids. The chain's CDR3 is CAWGGVNEETQYF. The CDR3 coding sequence is TGTGCCTGGGGGGGGGTCAATGAAGAGACCCAGTACTTC. Looking up the rest from reference TRBV30 and TRBJ2-5 gives the full variable domain: SQTIHQWPATLVQPVGSPLSLECTVEGTSNPNLYWYRQAAGRGLQLLFYSVGIGQISSEVPQNLSASRPQDRQFILSSKKLLLSDSGFYLCAWGGVNEETQYFGPGTRLLVL.